This TCR beta chain derives from a study of T cells in Graves' hyperthyroidism and ophthalmopathy (dated by TCRdb to the late 2010s). In terms of the full investigation: Peripheral blood samples were taken at the time of initial diagnosis, prior to any treatment. To identify TCR V-J signatures that set the groups apart, the researchers used a discovery cohort of 100 patients, made up of 43 with Graves' ophthalmopathy and about 55 with stable Graves' hyperthyroidism. TCR Vbeta CDR3 sequencing of 120 to 150 peripheral blood samples (under 45 ophthalmopathy, under 80 hyperthyroidism and roughly 17 progressor patients) is reported in the paper. The study also compared thyroid tissue and blood T-cell repertoires from roughly 6 Graves' hyperthyroidism patients. The 95 to 100 discovery patients were randomly split 7:3 into training and test sets. An independent validation cohort of under 20 hyperthyroidism patients and about 16 patients who later progressed to ophthalmopathy tested prospective prediction of ophthalmopathy. Once sampling was done, hyperthyroidism patients were given methimazole at a starting dose of 30 mg daily, whereas ophthalmopathy patients were given high-dose intravenous methylprednisolone. The paper as a whole reports these results and caveats: Ophthalmopathy was separated from stable hyperthyroidism by a 13 V-J signature model, with around 90% sensitivity and 81% to 82% specificity obtained in cross-validation and 80%/75% obtained in testing. Blood samples also contained most of the expanded thyroid clonotypes (frequency above 0.001), which suggests that blood repertoires may reflect thyroid immune responses. Sample size was not statistically predetermined, and blinding of investigators to group allocation was not performed. In validation, the model predicted progression to ophthalmopathy with over 65% sensitivity and approximately 78% specificity, a median of around 6.6 months before onset.

In this sample, this clonotype turned up many times. Its antigen is unknown. No base-level quality is on record; no much larger clone is a single base apart. Taken from the germline V gene, the CDR1 and CDR2 loops are SGHAT and FQNNGV. The CDR3 covers 14 residues, taking in both the cysteine and the phenylalanine. Here the CDR3 DNA is all that survives: 42 bases in frame from base 1. Between the V and J ends, shortened by 1 base and 8 bases respectively, the junction contains 12 bases. The TCR beta CDR3 regions were amplified from the RNA transcripts. For the first round of RT-PCR on the TCR CDR3, the HTBI primer set was used together with the Qiagen OneStep RT-PCR kit. Libraries were constructed in a second round of multiplex PCR, after which size selection and purification were performed. Paired-end sequencing of the libraries was performed with 100 bp reads on an Illumina HiSeq2000. Turning to the authors' computational methods: SOAPnuke was used to process the raw data, removing reads that contained adapters or uncalled bases, had a mean Phred below 15, or lacked an exact match to the constant primer or identifier. High-quality paired reads were merged using COPE v1.2.5, and each unique nucleotide sequence was defined as a clonotype. MiTCR v1.1 was used to align clonotypes to the IMGT TRBV, TRBD and TRBJ reference segments. The analysis was restricted to V-J combinations with a frequency above 0.0001, which together covered 99% to 99.2% of the repertoires. The TCS score was defined as the ratio of F50 (clonal expansion) to E x V (chaos), calculated using BLOSUM62-based TCRdist between CDR3 peptides within each V-J. Welch's t-statistics and random forest reduced roughly 530 V-J features to roughly 13, which were used in a naive Bayes classifier (R e1071). Using fastp trimming at Q25 and MiXCR clonotype assembly, TCRdb reanalyzed the public sequencing data and kept in-frame beta chains. Every distinct CDR3 protein forms one entry, paired with its most common genes and DNA. The V and J calls were not made by the authors but by TCRdb's processing. Within this sample are under 350,000 distinct CDR3 sequences, with 20% to 25% of them counted one time only. Clones ranked in the top ten supply roughly 24% of the sample.

Hyperthyroidism patients were aged 18 to 65 years and newly diagnosed, with disease duration of less than 2 months. Exclusion was applied to patients with uncontrolled infections, other autoimmune diseases, pregnancy or lactation. Diagnoses were based on clinical symptoms, serum thyroxine and TRAb, thyroid ultrasound and orbital computed tomography. For progressor patients, blood was drawn at the first diagnosis of hyperthyroidism, before any ophthalmopathy symptoms had appeared. Ficoll-Paque density gradient centrifugation was used to isolate PBMCs from around 10 ml of fresh peripheral blood. Progressor patients were first diagnosed with Graves' hyperthyroidism and then developed ophthalmopathy during follow-up. Trizol reagent was used to extract total RNA, and RNA quality was then checked on an Agilent 2100 Bioanalyzer.

The receptor was isolated from a man aged 40-55 years with Graves' hyperthyroidism that later progressed to Graves' ophthalmopathy. Material: blood. This sequence uses TRBV11-2 and TRBJ2-1, with the D call tentatively TRBD1 or TRBD2, each fitting 5 bases. The DNA reads as follows: TGTGCCAGCAGCTTAGGTATTGGGACGTATGAGCAGTTCTTC. It translates to CASSLGIGTYEQFF.